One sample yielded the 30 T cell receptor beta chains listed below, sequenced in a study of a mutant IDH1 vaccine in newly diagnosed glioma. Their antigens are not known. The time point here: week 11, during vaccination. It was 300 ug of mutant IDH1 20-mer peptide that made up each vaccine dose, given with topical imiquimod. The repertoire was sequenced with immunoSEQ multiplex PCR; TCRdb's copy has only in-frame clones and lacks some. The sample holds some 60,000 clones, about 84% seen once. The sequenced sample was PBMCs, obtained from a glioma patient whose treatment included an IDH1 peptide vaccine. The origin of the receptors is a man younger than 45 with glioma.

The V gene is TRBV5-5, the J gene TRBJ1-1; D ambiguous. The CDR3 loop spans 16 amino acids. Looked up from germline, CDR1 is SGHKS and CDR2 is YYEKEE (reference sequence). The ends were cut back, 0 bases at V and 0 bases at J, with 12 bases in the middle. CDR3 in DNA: TGTGCCAGCAGCTTGGCAGCGGGCAGGTTGAACACTGAAGCTTTCTTT. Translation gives CASSLAAGRLNTEAFF.

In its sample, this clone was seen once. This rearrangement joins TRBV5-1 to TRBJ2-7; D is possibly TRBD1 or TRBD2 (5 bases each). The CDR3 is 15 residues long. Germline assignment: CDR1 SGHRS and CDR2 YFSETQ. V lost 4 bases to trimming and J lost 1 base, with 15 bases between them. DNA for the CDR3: TGCGCCAGCAGCCTAGGGACCGCTTTTTCCTACGAGCAGTACTTC. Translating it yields CASSLGTAFSYEQYF.

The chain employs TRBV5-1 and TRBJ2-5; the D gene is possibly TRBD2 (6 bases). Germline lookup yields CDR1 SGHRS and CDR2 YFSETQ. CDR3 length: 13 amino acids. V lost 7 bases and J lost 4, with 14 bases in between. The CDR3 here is CASDPGGGETQYF. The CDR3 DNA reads TGCGCCAGCGATCCTGGGGGAGGAGAGACCCAGTACTTC.

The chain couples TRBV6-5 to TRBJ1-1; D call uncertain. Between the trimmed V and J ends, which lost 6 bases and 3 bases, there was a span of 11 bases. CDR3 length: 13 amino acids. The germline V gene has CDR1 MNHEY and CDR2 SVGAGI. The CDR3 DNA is TGTGCCAGCAGGGTGGGCCCGTACACTGAAGCTTTCTTT. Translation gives CASRVGPYTEAFF.

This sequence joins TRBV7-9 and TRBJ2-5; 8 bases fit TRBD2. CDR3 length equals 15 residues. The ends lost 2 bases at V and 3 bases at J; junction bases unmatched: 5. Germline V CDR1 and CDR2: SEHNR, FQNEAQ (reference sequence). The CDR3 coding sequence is TGTGCCAGCAGCTTATTTTCGACTAGCGAAGAGACCCAGTACTTC. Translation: CASSLFSTSEETQYF.

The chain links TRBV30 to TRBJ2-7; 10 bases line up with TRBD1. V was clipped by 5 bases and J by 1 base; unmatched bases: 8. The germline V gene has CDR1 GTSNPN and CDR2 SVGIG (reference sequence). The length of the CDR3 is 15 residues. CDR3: CAWDPVGQGSYEQYF. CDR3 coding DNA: TGTGCCTGGGACCCAGTGGGACAGGGGTCCTACGAGCAGTACTTC.

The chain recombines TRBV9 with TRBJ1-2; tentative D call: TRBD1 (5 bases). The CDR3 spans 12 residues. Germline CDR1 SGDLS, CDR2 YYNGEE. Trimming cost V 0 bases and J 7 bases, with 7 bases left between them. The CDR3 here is CASSVAGLGYTF. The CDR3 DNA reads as TGTGCCAGCAGCGTAGCAGGGCTTGGCTACACCTTC.

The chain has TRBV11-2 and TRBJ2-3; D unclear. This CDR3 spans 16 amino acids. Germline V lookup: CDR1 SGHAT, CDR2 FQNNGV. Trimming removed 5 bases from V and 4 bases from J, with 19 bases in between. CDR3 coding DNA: TGTGCCAGCAGCGCCGGAGCGATAATCGGCGCAGATACGCAGTATTTT. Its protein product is CASSAGAIIGADTQYF.

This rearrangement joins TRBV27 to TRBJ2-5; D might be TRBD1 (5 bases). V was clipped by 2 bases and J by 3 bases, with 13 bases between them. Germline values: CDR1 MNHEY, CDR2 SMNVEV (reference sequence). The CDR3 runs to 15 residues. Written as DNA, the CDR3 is TGTGCCAGCAGTTTAAAGGCAGGGTGGGAAGAGACCCAGTACTTC. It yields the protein CASSLKAGWEETQYF.

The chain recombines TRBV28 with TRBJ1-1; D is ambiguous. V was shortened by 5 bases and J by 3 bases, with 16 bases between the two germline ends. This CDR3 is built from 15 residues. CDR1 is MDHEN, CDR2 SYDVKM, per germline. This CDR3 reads CASSPLSGFYTEAFF. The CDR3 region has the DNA TGTGCCAGCAGTCCGCTTAGTGGGTTCTACACTGAAGCTTTCTTT. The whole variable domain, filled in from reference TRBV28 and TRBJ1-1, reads DVKVTQSSRYLVKRTGEKVFLECVQDMDHENMFWYRQDPGLGLRLIYFSYDVKMKEKGDIPEGYSVSREKKERFSLILESASTNQTSMYLCASSPLSGFYTEAFFGQGTRLTVV.

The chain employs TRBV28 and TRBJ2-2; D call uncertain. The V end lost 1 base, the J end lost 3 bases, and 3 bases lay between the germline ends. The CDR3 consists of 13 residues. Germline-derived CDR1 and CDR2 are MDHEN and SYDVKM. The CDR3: CASSLFHTGELFF. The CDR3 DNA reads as TGTGCCAGCAGTTTATTCCACACCGGGGAGCTGTTTTTT. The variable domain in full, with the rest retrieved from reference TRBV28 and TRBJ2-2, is DVKVTQSSRYLVKRTGEKVFLECVQDMDHENMFWYRQDPGLGLRLIYFSYDVKMKEKGDIPEGYSVSREKKERFSLILESASTNQTSMYLCASSLFHTGELFFGEGSRLTVL.

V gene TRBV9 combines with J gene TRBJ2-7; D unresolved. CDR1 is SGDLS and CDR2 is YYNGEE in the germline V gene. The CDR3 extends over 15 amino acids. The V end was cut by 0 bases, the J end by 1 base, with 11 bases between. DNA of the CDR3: TGTGCCAGCAGCGTAGAGGTCTCTCGTTCCTACGAGCAGTACTTC. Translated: CASSVEVSRSYEQYF. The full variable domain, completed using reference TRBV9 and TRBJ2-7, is DSGVTQTPKHLITATGQRVTLRCSPRSGDLSVYWYQQSLDQGLQFLIQYYNGEERAKGNILERFSAQQFPDLHSELNLSSLELGDSALYFCASSVEVSRSYEQYFGPGTRLTVT.

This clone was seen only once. CDR3 sequence reads: CASNPTGGEGTQYF. In DNA, the CDR3 is TGTGCCAGCAACCCGACAGGGGGCGAGGGTACGCAGTATTTT. The rearrangement links TRBV19 to TRBJ2-3; 10 positions agree with TRBD1. Per germline, CDR1 LNHDA and CDR2 SQIVND (reference sequence). The CDR3 consists of 14 residues. Germline trimming cut 9 bases from V and 8 bases from J; bases unmatched to any gene: 11.

DNA of the CDR3: TGTGCCAGCAGTAGCAACGGCTACTATGGCTACACCTTC. This codes for CASSSNGYYGYTF. The chain is built from TRBV2 and TRBJ1-2; D remains ambiguous. Germline CDR1 SNHLY, CDR2 FYNNEI. The germline V and J ends were trimmed by 5 bases and 3 bases, with 10 bases remaining between them. The length of the CDR3 is 13 residues.

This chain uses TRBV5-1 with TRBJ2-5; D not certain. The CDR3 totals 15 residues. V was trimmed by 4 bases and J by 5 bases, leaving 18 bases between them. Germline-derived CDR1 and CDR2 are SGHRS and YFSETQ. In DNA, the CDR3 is TGCGCCAGCAGCGAACGCCCGGTTTTAACGGAGACCCAGTACTTC. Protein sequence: CASSERPVLTETQYF. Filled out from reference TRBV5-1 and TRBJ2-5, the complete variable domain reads KAGVTQTPRYLIKTRGQQVTLSCSPISGHRSVSWYQQTPGQGLQFLFEYFSETQRNKGNFPGRFSGRQFSNSRSEMNVSTLELGDSALYLCASSERPVLTETQYFGPGTRLLVL.

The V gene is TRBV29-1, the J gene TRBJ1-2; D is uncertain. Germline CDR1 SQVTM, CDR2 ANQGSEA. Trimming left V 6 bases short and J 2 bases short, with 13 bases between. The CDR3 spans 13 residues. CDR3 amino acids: CSVDRPANYGYTF. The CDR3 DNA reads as TGCAGCGTGGATCGACCTGCAAACTATGGCTACACCTTC.

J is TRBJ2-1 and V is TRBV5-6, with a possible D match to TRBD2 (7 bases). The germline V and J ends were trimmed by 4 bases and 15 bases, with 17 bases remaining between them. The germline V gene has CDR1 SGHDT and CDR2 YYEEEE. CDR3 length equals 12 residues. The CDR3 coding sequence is TGTGCCAGCAGCCCGGGGGGCTATGGACGGTTCTTC. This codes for CASSPGGYGRFF. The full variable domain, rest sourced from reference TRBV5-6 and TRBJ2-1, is DAGVTQSPTHLIKTRGQQVTLRCSPKSGHDTVSWYQQALGQGPQFIFQYYEEEERQRGNFPDRFSGHQFPNYSSELNVNALLLGDSALYLCASSPGGYGRFFGPGTRLTVL.

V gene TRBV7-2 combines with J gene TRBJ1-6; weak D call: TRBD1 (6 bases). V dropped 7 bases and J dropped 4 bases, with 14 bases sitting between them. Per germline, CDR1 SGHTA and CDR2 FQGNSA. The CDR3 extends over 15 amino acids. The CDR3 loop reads CASTPQGVYNSPLHF. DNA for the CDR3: TGTGCCAGCACCCCACAGGGTGTGTATAATTCACCCCTCCACTTT. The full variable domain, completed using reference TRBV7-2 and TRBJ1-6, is GAGVSQSPSNKVTEKGKDVELRCDPISGHTALYWYRQSLGQGLEFLIYFQGNSAPDKSGLPSDRFSAERTGGSVSTLTIQRTQQEDSAVYLCASTPQGVYNSPLHFGNGTRLTVT.

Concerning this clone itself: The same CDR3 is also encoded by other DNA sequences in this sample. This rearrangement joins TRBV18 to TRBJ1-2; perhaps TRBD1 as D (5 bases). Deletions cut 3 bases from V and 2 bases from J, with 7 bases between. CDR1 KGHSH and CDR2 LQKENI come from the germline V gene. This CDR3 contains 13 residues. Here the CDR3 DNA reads TGTGCCAGCTCACCGGGGCTCAACTATGGCTACACCTTC. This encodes CASSPGLNYGYTF. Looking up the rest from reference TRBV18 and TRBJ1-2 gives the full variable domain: NAGVMQNPRHLVRRRGQEARLRCSPMKGHSHVYWYRQLPEEGLKFMVYLQKENIIDESGMPKERFSAEFPKEGPSILRIQQVVRGDSAAYFCASSPGLNYGYTFGSGTRLTVV.

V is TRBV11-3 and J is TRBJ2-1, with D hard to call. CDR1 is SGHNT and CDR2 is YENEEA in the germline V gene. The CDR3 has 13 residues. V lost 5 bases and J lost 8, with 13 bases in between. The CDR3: CASSPSLGDEQFF. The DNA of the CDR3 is TGTGCCAGCAGCCCCTCTTTGGGCGATGAGCAGTTCTTC.

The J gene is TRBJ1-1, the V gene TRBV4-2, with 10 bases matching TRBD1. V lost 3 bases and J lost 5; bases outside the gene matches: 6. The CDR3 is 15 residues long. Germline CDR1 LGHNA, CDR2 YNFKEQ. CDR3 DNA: TGTGCCAGCAGCCAGGGGGACAGGGGAAAGACTGAAGCTTTCTTT. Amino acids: CASSQGDRGKTEAFF.

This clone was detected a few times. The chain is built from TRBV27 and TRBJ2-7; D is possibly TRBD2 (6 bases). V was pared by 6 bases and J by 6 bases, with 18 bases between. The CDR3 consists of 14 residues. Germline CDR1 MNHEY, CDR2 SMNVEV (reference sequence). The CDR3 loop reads CASRGGGDYREQYF. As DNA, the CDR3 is TGTGCCAGCAGGGGTGGAGGGGATTATCGCGAGCAGTACTTC.

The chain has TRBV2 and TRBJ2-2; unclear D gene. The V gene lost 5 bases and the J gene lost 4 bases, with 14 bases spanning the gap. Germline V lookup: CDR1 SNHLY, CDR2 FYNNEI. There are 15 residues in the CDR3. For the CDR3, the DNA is TGTGCCAGCAGTTATTCCGCCCCGTCCACCGGGGAGCTGTTTTTT. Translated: CASSYSAPSTGELFF. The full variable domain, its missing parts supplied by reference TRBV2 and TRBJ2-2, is EPEVTQTPSHQVTQMGQEVILRCVPISNHLYFYWYRQILGQKVEFLVSFYNNEISEKSEIFDDQFSVERPDGSNFTLKIRSTKLEDSAMYFCASSYSAPSTGELFFGEGSRLTVL.

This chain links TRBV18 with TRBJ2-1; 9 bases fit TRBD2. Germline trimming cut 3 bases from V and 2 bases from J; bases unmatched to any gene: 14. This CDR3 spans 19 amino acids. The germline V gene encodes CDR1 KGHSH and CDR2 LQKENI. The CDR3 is CASSPRNQASGITYNEQFF. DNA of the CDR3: TGTGCCAGCTCACCGCGCAACCAGGCTAGCGGGATTACCTACAATGAGCAGTTCTTC.

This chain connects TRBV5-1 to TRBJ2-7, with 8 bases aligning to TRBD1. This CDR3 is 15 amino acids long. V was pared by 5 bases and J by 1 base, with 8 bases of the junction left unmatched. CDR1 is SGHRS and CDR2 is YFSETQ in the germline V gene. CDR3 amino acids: CASSPTGGRSYEQYF. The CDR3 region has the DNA TGCGCCAGCAGTCCTACAGGGGGAAGGTCCTACGAGCAGTACTTC.

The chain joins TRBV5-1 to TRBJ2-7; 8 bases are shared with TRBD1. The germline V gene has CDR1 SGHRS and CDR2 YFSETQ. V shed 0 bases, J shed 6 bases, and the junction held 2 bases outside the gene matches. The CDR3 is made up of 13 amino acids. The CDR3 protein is CASSLADRGEQYF. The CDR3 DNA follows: TGCGCCAGCAGCTTGGCAGACAGGGGCGAGCAGTACTTC.

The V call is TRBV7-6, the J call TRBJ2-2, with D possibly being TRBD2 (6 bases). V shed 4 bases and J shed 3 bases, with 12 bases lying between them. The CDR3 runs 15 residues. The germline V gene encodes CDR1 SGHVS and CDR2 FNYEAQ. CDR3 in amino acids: CASSSRGLDTGELFF. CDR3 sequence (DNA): TGTGCCAGCAGCTCTCGGGGGTTGGACACCGGGGAGCTGTTTTTT.

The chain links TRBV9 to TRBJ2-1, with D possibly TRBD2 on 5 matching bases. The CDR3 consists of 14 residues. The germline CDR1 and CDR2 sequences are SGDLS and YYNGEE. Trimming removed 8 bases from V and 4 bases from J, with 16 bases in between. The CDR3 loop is CASARPGRYNEQFF. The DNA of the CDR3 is TGTGCCAGTGCCCGGCCGGGAAGGTACAATGAGCAGTTCTTC.

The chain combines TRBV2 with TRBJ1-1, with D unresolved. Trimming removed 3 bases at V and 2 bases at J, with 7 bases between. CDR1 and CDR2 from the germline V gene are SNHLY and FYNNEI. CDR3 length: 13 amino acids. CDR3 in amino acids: CASSEGVNTEAFF. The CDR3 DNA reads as TGTGCCAGCAGTGAGGGCGTTAACACTGAAGCTTTCTTT.

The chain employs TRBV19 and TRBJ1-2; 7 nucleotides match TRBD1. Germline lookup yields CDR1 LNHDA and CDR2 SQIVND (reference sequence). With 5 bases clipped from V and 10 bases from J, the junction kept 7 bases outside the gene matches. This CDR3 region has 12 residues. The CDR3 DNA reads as TGTGCCAGTAGTTCAACAGGGGTGGCCTACACCTTC. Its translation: CASSSTGVAYTF. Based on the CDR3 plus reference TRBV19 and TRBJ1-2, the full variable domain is DGGITQSPKYLFRKEGQNVTLSCEQNLNHDAMYWYRQDPGQGLRLIYYSQIVNDFQKGDIAEGYSVSREKKESFPLTVTSAQKNPTAFYLCASSSTGVAYTFGSGTRLTVV.